The source of this T cell receptor beta chain is a study of T cells of healthy individuals. This clonotype was observed many times. Germline V gene lookup returns CDR1 MNHEY and CDR2 SVGAGI. Trimming stripped 2 bases from V and 2 bases from J, with 10 bases between. The CDR3 runs to 15 residues. Via MiXCR, TCRdb re-called the 5' RACE reads, giving one row per CDR3 protein. In the table there are just over 40,000 distinct CDR3 sequences, more than 4.5% of which are singletons. The clonotype was recovered from a human donor in good health. This chain links TRBV6-5 with TRBJ2-1; no reliable D call. In DNA form, the CDR3 reads TGTGCCAGCAGTTACGCGACCATACCCTACAATGAGCAGTTCTTC. It specifies CASSYATIPYNEQFF.